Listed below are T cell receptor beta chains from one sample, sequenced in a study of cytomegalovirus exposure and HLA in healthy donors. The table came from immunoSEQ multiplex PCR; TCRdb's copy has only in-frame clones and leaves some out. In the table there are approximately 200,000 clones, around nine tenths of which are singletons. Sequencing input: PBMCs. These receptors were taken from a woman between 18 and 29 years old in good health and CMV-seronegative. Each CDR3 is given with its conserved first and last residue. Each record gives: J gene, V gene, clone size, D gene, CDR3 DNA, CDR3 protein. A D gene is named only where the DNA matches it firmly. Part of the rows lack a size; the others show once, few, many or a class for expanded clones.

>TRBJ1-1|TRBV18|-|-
TGTGCCAGCTCACCGGGCCAGCTGAGCGGAGAAGCTTTCTTT
CASSPGQLSGEAFF
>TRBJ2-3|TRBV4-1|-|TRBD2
TGCGCCAGCAGCCCGCGGACTAGCGGGAGGGTCTTCACGCAGTATTTT
CASSPRTSGRVFTQYF
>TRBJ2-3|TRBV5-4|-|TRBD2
TGTGCCAGCAGCTCCCCATTGTTGGGACTAGCGGGGTCAGATACGCAGTATTTT
CASSSPLLGLAGSDTQYF
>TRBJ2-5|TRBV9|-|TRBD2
TGTGCCAGCAGCGACCCGACTAGCGGGATCGGTCGGGGAGAGACCCAGTACTTC
CASSDPTSGIGRGETQYF
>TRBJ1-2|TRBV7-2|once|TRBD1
TGTGCCAGCAGCCCCGATCCACAGGGGGCTAATGGCTACACCTTC
CASSPDPQGANGYTF
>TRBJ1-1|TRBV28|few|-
TGTGCCAGCAGGGCTAGTGACACTGAAGCTTTCTTT
CASRASDTEAFF
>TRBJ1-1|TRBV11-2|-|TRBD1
TGTGCCAGCAGCTCCGACAGGGTCGGGGAAGCTTTCTTT
CASSSDRVGEAFF
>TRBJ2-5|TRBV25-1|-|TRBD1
TGTGCCAGCAGTGTGGAGACAGGGAACCCCCGTGGGGAGACCCAGTACTTC
CASSVETGNPRGETQYF
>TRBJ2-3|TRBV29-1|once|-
TGCAGCGTTGCAGCGGAGACTCCCCTTGGTAGCACAGATACGCAGTATTTT
CSVAAETPLGSTDTQYF
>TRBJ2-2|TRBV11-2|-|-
TGTGCCAGCAGCATATCCGGCGGTGGGGAGCTGTTTTTT
CASSISGGGELFF
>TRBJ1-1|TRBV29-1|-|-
TGCAGCGTTGTGACCGGGACAATGAACACTGAAGCTTTCTTT
CSVVTGTMNTEAFF
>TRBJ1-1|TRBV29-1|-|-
TGCAGCGTTCTGACAGTAGAAGCTTTCTTT
CSVLTVEAFF
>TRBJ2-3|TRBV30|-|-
TGTGCCTGGAGCCCCTTTACCCAGGGTGGCGGTTTCACAGATACGCAGTATTTT
CAWSPFTQGGGFTDTQYF
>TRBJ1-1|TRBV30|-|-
TGTGCCTTCGGCAGGGATATGAACACTGAAGCTTTCTTT
CAFGRDMNTEAFF
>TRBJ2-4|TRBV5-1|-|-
TGCGCCAGCAGCTTGCCTGAGTCGGGCAAAAACATTCAGTACTTC
CASSLPESGKNIQYF
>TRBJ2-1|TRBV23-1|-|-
TGCGCCAGCAGATACCGGGACTGGGGGTTCGATGAGCAGTTCTTC
CASRYRDWGFDEQFF